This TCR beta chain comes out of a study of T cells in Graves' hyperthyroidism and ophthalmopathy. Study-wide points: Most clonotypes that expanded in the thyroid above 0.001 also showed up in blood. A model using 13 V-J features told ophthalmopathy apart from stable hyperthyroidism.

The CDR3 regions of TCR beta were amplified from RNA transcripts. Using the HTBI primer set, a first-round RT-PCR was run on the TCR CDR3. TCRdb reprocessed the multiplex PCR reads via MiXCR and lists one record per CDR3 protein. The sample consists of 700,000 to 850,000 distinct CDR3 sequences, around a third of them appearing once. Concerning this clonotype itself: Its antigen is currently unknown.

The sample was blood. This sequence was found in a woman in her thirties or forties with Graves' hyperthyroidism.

The CDR3 is CASRGQGGNYGYTF. The CDR3 region has the DNA TGTGCCAGCAGAGGACAGGGGGGGAACTATGGCTACACCTTC. The J gene is TRBJ1-2, the V gene TRBV7-2, with TRBD1 matching 10 bases. The trim removed 6 bases at V and 2 bases at J, leaving 3 bases unmatched. Germline assignment: CDR1 SGHTA and CDR2 FQGNSA. This CDR3 is built from 14 residues.